This note documents a single TCR beta chain sequence. The data originate from a study of blood T cell repertoires in COVID-19. Study context: Sites across the United States, Italy and Spain contributed samples from acute and convalescent COVID-19.

Individuals aged about 18 to 90 years were recruited from roughly 22 US areas. This table comes from immunoSEQ multiplex PCR, and its TCRdb copy is limited to in-frame clones, with some not included. In the table there are more than 400,000 clones, roughly 87% of which are singletons. Germline loops: CDR1 SGHKS, CDR2 YYEKEE (reference sequence). The CDR3 spans 12 residues. Between the trimmed V and J ends, which lost 2 bases and 5 bases, there was a span of 8 bases. The sample comprised PBMCs or T cells enriched from blood (not recorded which). This sequence was found in a woman in her late teens or twenties who had recovered from COVID-19. The rearrangement joins TRBV5-5 to TRBJ2-7; D is possibly TRBD2 (5 bases). CDR3 bases: TGTGCCAGCAGCTTTACGGGGAACGAGCAGTACTTC. It yields the protein CASSFTGNEQYF. The variable domain in full, with the rest retrieved from reference TRBV5-5 and TRBJ2-7, is DAGVTQSPTHLIKTRGQQVTLRCSPISGHKSVSWYQQVLGQGPQFIFQYYEKEERGRGNFPDRFSARQFPNYSSELNVNALLLGDSALYLCASSFTGNEQYFGPGTRLTVT.